The sample holds one count of the clone carrying this TCR beta chain. A read error may account for a junction end that differs from germline. This record belongs to a study of blood T cell repertoires in COVID-19. For the study at large: Samples of COVID-19 (acute and convalescent) were obtained from the United States, Italy and Spain. Sample material is recorded as cDNA or gDNA derived from T cells, B-cell-depleted T cells, or PBMCs.

Original methodology: The authors estimated nucleated cell counts from reference gene primer amplification. TCRdb's copy holds only in-frame clones and misses some; the assay was immunoSEQ multiplex PCR. The D gene and trimming were derived from the DNA, and the V and J assignments and clone size from that table. The sample has approximately 140,000 clones; roughly 78% are singletons. The CDR3 is 15 amino acids. The germline V gene has CDR1 MGHRA and CDR2 YSYEKL. The sequenced sample was peripheral blood. The chain couples TRBV4-1 to TRBJ2-1; 8 bases align to TRBD2. The sequence was obtained from a man in his fifties or sixties with acute or convalescent COVID-19. The CDR3 nucleotides are TGCGCCAGCAGCCCTTTAGCGGGGATTTACAGTGAGCAGTTCTTC. This encodes CASSPLAGIYSEQFF.